This entry lists 14 T cell receptor beta chains sequenced from one sample in a study of blood T cell repertoires in COVID-19. TCRdb keeps only in-frame clones here, not all; method: immunoSEQ multiplex PCR. The top ten hold 4.5% to 6% of the sample, which has approximately 190,000 clones, just under 85% seen once. Input material: peripheral blood. Source of these receptors: a woman in her seventies with active or convalescent COVID-19.

The J gene is TRBJ1-1, the V gene TRBV5-1; TRBD1 aligns across 7 bases. Per the germline V gene, CDR1 is SGHRS and CDR2 is YFSETQ. J lost 2 bases, V lost 4 bases, and 5 bases had no gene match. CDR3 length: 14 amino acids. This chain's CDR3 is CASSRTGENTEAFF. The DNA for the CDR3 is TGCGCCAGCAGCAGAACAGGGGAAAACACTGAAGCTTTCTTT.

This clone was seen a handful of times. The chain has TRBV15 and TRBJ2-7; D is unresolved. V was clipped by 1 base and J by 1 base, with 8 bases between them. CDR3 length equals 14 residues. The germline V gene encodes CDR1 LNHNV and CDR2 YYDKDF (reference sequence). The CDR3 loop is CATSRGADSYEQYF. In DNA, the CDR3 is TGTGCCACCAGCAGAGGGGCCGATTCCTACGAGCAGTACTTC.

V gene TRBV2 combines with J gene TRBJ2-3; perhaps TRBD1 as D (6 bases). The V end was cut by 7 bases, the J end by 2 bases, with 16 bases between. Germline loops: CDR1 SNHLY, CDR2 FYNNEI. The CDR3 runs 15 residues. CDR3: CASMGARPTTDTQYF. DNA for the CDR3: TGTGCCAGCATGGGGGCCCGACCTACCACAGATACGCAGTATTTT.

The chain links TRBV2 to TRBJ2-1; the D gene is possibly TRBD2 (6 bases). Between the trimmed V and J ends, which lost 2 bases and 4 bases, there was a span of 9 bases. The CDR3 contains 14 residues. Germline V CDR1 and CDR2: SNHLY, FYNNEI. In nucleotides, the CDR3 is TGTGCCAGCAGTGAACGGGGGACGTACAATGAGCAGTTCTTC. Translation: CASSERGTYNEQFF. The full variable domain, completed using reference TRBV2 and TRBJ2-1, is EPEVTQTPSHQVTQMGQEVILRCVPISNHLYFYWYRQILGQKVEFLVSFYNNEISEKSEIFDDQFSVERPDGSNFTLKIRSTKLEDSAMYFCASSERGTYNEQFFGPGTRLTVL.

The sample holds one count of this clone. In DNA, the CDR3 is TGTGCCAGCCAGCGACAGGGGTGGTCCTACAATGAGCAGTTCTTC. Its protein is CASQRQGWSYNEQFF. V is TRBV6-4 and J is TRBJ2-1; 8 positions match TRBD1. V trimming: 8 bases; J trimming: 1 base; junction bases outside the gene matches: 7. This CDR3 is built from 15 residues. Per germline, CDR1 MRHNA and CDR2 SNTAGT.

The V call is TRBV27, the J call TRBJ1-6; 11 bases match TRBD1. Germline trimming cut 6 bases from V and 6 bases from J; bases unmatched to any gene: 4. Germline V gene sequence: CDR1 MNHEY, CDR2 SMNVEV (reference sequence). The CDR3 has 15 residues. CDR3 coding DNA: TGTGCCAGCAGGGGACAGGGGGGATCTAATTCACCCCTCCACTTT. As protein: CASRGQGGSNSPLHF.

This rearrangement joins TRBV7-3 to TRBJ2-1; D may be TRBD2 (7 bases). Per the germline V gene, CDR1 is SGHTA and CDR2 is FQGTGA. V lost 4 bases and J lost 6, with 16 bases in between. This CDR3 is 15 amino acids long. CDR3 DNA: TGTGCCAGCAGCTCTCAAGGGGGGGCCCGCAATGAGCAGTTCTTC. Amino acids: CASSSQGGARNEQFF.

Worth noting for this clone: Other DNA sequences in this sample translate to the same CDR3. Here the CDR3 reads CASSLGGGLTDTQYF. DNA of the CDR3: TGTGCCAGCAGCTTAGGCGGGGGGCTCACAGATACGCAGTATTTT. V gene TRBV7-9 combines with J gene TRBJ2-3; 8 bases line up with TRBD2. V lost 1 base, J lost 2 bases, and 2 bases stayed unmatched. The CDR3 contains 15 residues. CDR1 and CDR2 (germline): SEHNR, FQNEAQ (reference sequence).

The chain uses TRBV5-5 and TRBJ2-3; no firm D call. Germline CDR1 is SGHKS and CDR2 is YYEKEE (reference sequence). The CDR3 is 14 residues long. V shed 2 bases and J shed 2 bases, with 9 bases lying between them. CDR3 in amino acids: CASSFRPNTDTQYF. CDR3 in DNA: TGTGCCAGCAGCTTCAGGCCCAACACAGATACGCAGTATTTT.

The chain has TRBV7-3 and TRBJ2-1; 10 bases agree with TRBD2. The V gene end was trimmed by 5 bases and the J gene end by 9 bases; junction bases not matched to a gene: 7. The CDR3 is made up of 14 amino acids. Germline-derived CDR1 and CDR2 are SGHTA and FQGTGA. The CDR3 region has the DNA TGTGCCAGCAGCCTAGCGGGAGAGGGGAGTGAGCAGTTCTTC. Its protein is CASSLAGEGSEQFF.

CDR3: CASSFSRAEEQYF. The CDR3 DNA sequence: TGCGCCAGCAGCTTCTCCAGGGCTGAAGAGCAGTACTTC. The gene calls are TRBV5-1 and TRBJ2-7; D is perhaps TRBD1 (5 bases). From germline, CDR1 is SGHRS and CDR2 YFSETQ. Trimming removed 2 bases from V and 7 bases from J, with 13 bases in between. The CDR3 runs to 13 residues.

This sequence joins TRBV4-1 and TRBJ2-1, with 10 bases matching TRBD2. Germline assignment: CDR1 MGHRA and CDR2 YSYEKL. The junction had 6 bases not matched to a gene; V was cut back by 4 bases and J by 6 bases. The CDR3 runs to 15 residues. The chain's CDR3 is CASSLEAGGANEQFF. CDR3 bases: TGCGCCAGCAGCCTAGAAGCGGGAGGGGCCAATGAGCAGTTCTTC.

This chain uses TRBV2 with TRBJ2-1, with D maybe TRBD2 (5 bases). V was clipped by 2 bases and J by 15 bases, with 11 bases between them. Germline CDR1 and CDR2: SNHLY and FYNNEI. The CDR3 is 11 amino acids. This chain's CDR3 is CASSETLARFF. In DNA form, the CDR3 reads TGTGCCAGCAGTGAAACCTTAGCGAGGTTCTTC.

V gene TRBV28 combines with J gene TRBJ2-1; 9 positions agree with TRBD2. The length of the CDR3 is 15 residues. CDR1 is MDHEN and CDR2 is SYDVKM in the germline V gene. Unmatched junction bases numbered 9, after V lost 7 bases and J lost 5 bases. The CDR3 region is CASTSGASGNNEQFF. CDR3 DNA: TGTGCCAGCACTAGCGGGGCTAGCGGGAACAATGAGCAGTTCTTC.